This TCR beta chain is from a study of PD-1 blockade in classical Hodgkin lymphoma. Profiling relied on immunoSEQ multiplex PCR, and the TCRdb table lists in-frame clones only, not all of them. The sample includes tens of thousands of clones, approximately 90% of them seen just once. Study-wide results and limits: It was among complete responders that baseline diversity resembled that of newly diagnosed patients. Diversity in CD4+ TCRs, unlike that measured in CD8+ TCRs, had risen significantly by C4D1.

Time point specified: cycle 4 day 1 (C4D1), after five to seven weeks of nivolumab. With no exception, relapse followed autologous stem cell transplantation in all patients, and brentuximab vedotin exposure varied. Turning to this clone: Its antigen is not identified.

From germline, CDR1 is SGHNT and CDR2 YENEEA. The CDR3 consists of 14 residues. Trimming removed 6 bases from V and 0 bases from J; junction bases left unmatched: 2. The sample in question was peripheral blood mononuclear cells (PBMCs), obtained before the fourth cycle of nivolumab. The origin of this receptor is a human donor with classical Hodgkin lymphoma. The chain carries TRBV11-3 and TRBJ1-3; 7 bases agree with TRBD1. Here the CDR3 DNA reads TGTGCCAGCAGAACAGGGGTCTCTGGAAACACCATATATTTT. Protein: CASRTGVSGNTIYF.